This is a list of T cell receptor beta chains from one sample in a study of cytomegalovirus exposure and HLA in healthy donors. Using immunoSEQ multiplex PCR, the repertoire was profiled, and TCRdb retains in-frame clones only, with some absent. The data contain under 200,000 clones, roughly 80% of them singletons. Sequencing input: PBMCs. The receptors derive from a woman between 18 and 29 years old in good health and CMV-seronegative. CDR3s include the opening cysteine and the closing phenylalanine or tryptophan. The D gene is left open where the match is weak. Clone size appears in some rows only: once, few, many, or a class for an expanded clone.

j_call d_call clone_size v_call cdr3_aa cdr3_nt
TRBJ2-5 TRBD1 NA TRBV5-4 CASSFPGDSGETQYF TGTGCCAGCAGCTTTCCAGGGGACAGCGGCGAGACCCAGTACTTC
TRBJ1-1 NA NA TRBV21-1 CASSNGDRGNTEAFF TGTGCCAGCAGCAACGGGGACAGGGGGAACACTGAAGCTTTCTTT
TRBJ1-1 NA NA TRBV7-9 CSSTPWAGAEAFF TGTTCCAGCACCCCCTGGGCGGGGGCTGAAGCTTTCTTT
TRBJ1-4 NA few TRBV5-1 CASSLSGANEKLFF TGCGCCAGCAGCTTATCGGGGGCTAATGAAAAACTGTTTTTT
TRBJ2-4 TRBD1 NA TRBV30 CAWSSNRGLKNIQYF TGTGCCTGGAGTTCAAACAGGGGGCTAAAAAACATTCAGTACTTC
TRBJ2-3 TRBD2 NA TRBV4-1 CASSQVEGGTDTQYF TGCGCCAGCAGCCAAGTTGAGGGAGGGACAGATACGCAGTATTTT
TRBJ2-7 NA once TRBV18 CASSPSPGGSYEQYF TGTGCCAGCTCACCGAGCCCTGGCGGCTCCTACGAGCAGTACTTC
TRBJ2-1 TRBD2 NA TRBV28 CASRRTSVYNEQFF TGTGCCAGCAGACGGACTAGCGTCTACAATGAGCAGTTCTTC
TRBJ1-1 TRBD1 NA TRBV7-2 CASSLTGGRSEAFF TGTGCCAGCAGCTTGACAGGGGGCAGGAGTGAAGCTTTCTTT
TRBJ2-1 TRBD2 NA TRBV30 CAWSVPGSGTLGEQFF TGTGCCTGGAGTGTACCAGGTAGCGGGACGCTTGGTGAGCAGTTCTTC
TRBJ1-2 TRBD1 once TRBV5-4 CASSYTGGGYYGYTF TGTGCCAGCAGCTACACAGGGGGCGGATACTATGGCTACACCTTC
TRBJ2-1 NA NA TRBV28 CASSLASEQFF TGTGCCAGCAGTTTGGCTAGTGAGCAGTTCTTC
TRBJ1-2 NA NA TRBV19 CASSIEGFGDIYGYTF TGTGCCAGTAGTATAGAGGGGTTTGGGGACATCTATGGCTACACCTTC
TRBJ2-7 TRBD1 NA TRBV27 CASSYTGTGQTYEQYF TGTGCCAGCAGCTATACCGGGACAGGACAGACCTACGAGCAGTACTTC
TRBJ2-5 TRBD2 NA TRBV7-2 CASSTRLAGVGQTQYF TGTGCCAGCAGCACCCGACTAGCGGGAGTGGGGCAGACCCAGTACTTC
TRBJ1-6 NA NA TRBV25-1 CASHGSSYNSPLHF TGTGCCAGCCACGGGAGCTCCTATAATTCACCCCTCCACTTT
TRBJ2-3 NA NA TRBV18 CASSPVGADTDTQYF TGTGCCAGCTCACCAGTGGGGGCTGACACAGATACGCAGTATTTT
TRBJ2-3 TRBD2 NA TRBV28 CASSPAMTVGGGADTQYF TGTGCCAGCAGTCCTGCAATGACGGTGGGCGGGGGGGCAGATACGCAGTATTTT
TRBJ2-3 NA NA TRBV7-8 CASSPTRITDTQYF TGTGCCAGCAGCCCTACTAGGATCACAGATACGCAGTATTTT
TRBJ2-6 NA NA TRBV7-9 CASTSGLFSVGANVLTF TGTGCCAGCACCTCGGGACTGTTTTCGGTAGGGGCCAACGTCCTGACTTTC
TRBJ2-1 TRBD1 NA TRBV5-1 CASSLGQVYNEQFF TGCGCCAGCAGCCTGGGACAGGTCTACAATGAGCAGTTCTTC
TRBJ1-1 NA few TRBV2 CASLRERRNTEAFF TGTGCCAGCTTAAGGGAGAGAAGGAACACTGAAGCTTTCTTT